This T cell receptor (beta chain) was identified during a study of cytomegalovirus exposure and HLA in healthy donors. There are 14 residues in the CDR3. Deletions cut 4 bases from V and 0 bases from J, with 10 bases between. Looked up from germline, CDR1 is SEHNR and CDR2 is FQNEAQ (reference sequence). A multiplex PCR was run with 60 Vbeta primers and 13 Jbeta primers. Only in-frame clones appear in the TCRdb table, and some are missing; sequencing was by immunoSEQ multiplex PCR. This sample has approximately 160,000 clones, with over 60% found just once. At sampling all donors were nominally healthy, likely with unrecorded immune exposures.

Sequences were obtained from PBMCs. The receptor's source is a female donor in good health and CMV-seronegative. V is TRBV7-9 and J is TRBJ2-7; D is possibly TRBD1 (5 bases). The CDR3 loop is CASSSPTASYEQYF. Here the CDR3 DNA reads TGTGCCAGCAGCTCCCCGACAGCCTCCTACGAGCAGTACTTC. Variable domain in full (rest from reference TRBV7-9 and TRBJ2-7): DTGVSQNPRHKITKRGQNVTFRCDPISEHNRLYWYRQTLGQGPEFLTYFQNEAQLEKSRLLSDRFSAERPKGSFSTLEIQRTEQGDSAMYLCASSSPTASYEQYFGPGTRLTVT.